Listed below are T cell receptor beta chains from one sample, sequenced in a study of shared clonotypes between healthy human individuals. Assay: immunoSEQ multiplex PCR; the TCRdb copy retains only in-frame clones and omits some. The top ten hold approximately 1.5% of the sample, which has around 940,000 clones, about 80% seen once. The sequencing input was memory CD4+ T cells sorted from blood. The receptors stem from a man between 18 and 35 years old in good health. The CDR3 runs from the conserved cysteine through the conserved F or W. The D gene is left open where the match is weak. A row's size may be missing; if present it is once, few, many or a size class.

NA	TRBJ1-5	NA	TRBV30	TGTGCCTGGAGTCCGGGGTCCCTAGACAATCAGCCCCAGCATTTT	CAWSPGSLDNQPQHF
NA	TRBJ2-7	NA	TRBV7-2	TGTGCCAGCAGCTTGGAGTACGAGCAGTACTTC	CASSLEYEQYF
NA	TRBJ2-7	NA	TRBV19	TGTGCCAGTAGTCCGGGCCCCGCAAACTACGAGCAGTACTTC	CASSPGPANYEQYF
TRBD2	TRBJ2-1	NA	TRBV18	TGTGCCACCGGACTAGCGCGTAACAATGAGCAGTTCTTC	CATGLARNNEQFF
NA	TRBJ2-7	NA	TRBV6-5	TGTGCCAGCAGTCAGGGCCACGAGCAGTACTTC	CASSQGHEQYF
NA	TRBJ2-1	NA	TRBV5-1	TGCGCCAGCACAGGGGGGAATGAGCAGTTCTTC	CASTGGNEQFF
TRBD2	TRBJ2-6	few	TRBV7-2	TGTGCCAGCAATCTAGCGGACCTCTCTGGGGCCAACGTCCTGACTTTC	CASNLADLSGANVLTF
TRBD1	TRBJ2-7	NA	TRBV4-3	TGCGCCAGCAGCCCCGGACAGGCGCACGAGCAGTACTTC	CASSPGQAHEQYF
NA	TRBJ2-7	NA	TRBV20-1	TGCAGCTGCAGGGGAACCTACGAGCAGTACTTC	CSCRGTYEQYF
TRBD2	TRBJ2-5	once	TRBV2	TGTGCCAGCAGAAGCGGGAGTCCCTACTTC	CASRSGSPYF
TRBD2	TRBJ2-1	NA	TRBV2	TGTGCCAGCAAGGCGGGGGGAACTTACAATGAGCAGTTCTTC	CASKAGGTYNEQFF
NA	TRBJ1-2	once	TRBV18	TGTGCCAGCTCACCAGGACAAAACTATGGCTACACCTTC	CASSPGQNYGYTF
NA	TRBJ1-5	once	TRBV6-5	TGTGCCAGCAGCTTACAGGGAACCAATCAGCCCCAGCATTTT	CASSLQGTNQPQHF
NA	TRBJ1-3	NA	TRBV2	TGTGCCAGCAGTGTTAATTTTTGGGACACCATATATTTT	CASSVNFWDTIYF
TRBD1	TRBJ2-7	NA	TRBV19	TGTGCCAGTAGTCCTGACAGGGCCACCTACGAGCAGTACTTC	CASSPDRATYEQYF
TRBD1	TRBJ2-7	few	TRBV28	TGTGCCAGCAGTCTGACAGGGATCGAGCAGTACTTC	CASSLTGIEQYF
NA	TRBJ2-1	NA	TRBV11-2	TGTGCCAGCAGCTTAGGGCGGAGGGCCTACAATGAGCAGTTCTTC	CASSLGRRAYNEQFF
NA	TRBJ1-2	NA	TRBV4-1	TGCGCCAGCAGCCAAACAGGTACTCCTGGCTACACCTTC	CASSQTGTPGYTF
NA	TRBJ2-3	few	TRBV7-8	TGTGCCAGCAGCTTAGGGCGACCCCGGACAGATACGCAGTATTTT	CASSLGRPRTDTQYF
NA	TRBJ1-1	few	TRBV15	TGTGCCACCAGCAGAGCCGGTCGAAACACTGAAGCTTTCTTT	CATSRAGRNTEAFF
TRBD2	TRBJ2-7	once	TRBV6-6	TGTGCCAGCAGTTTTGGGGGGGGACTCACCTCCTACGAGCAGTACTTC	CASSFGGGLTSYEQYF
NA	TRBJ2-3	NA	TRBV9	TGTGCCAGCAGCGTAGAACTGCGGTCAGCCACGCGTATGAGCACAGATACGCAGTATTTT	CASSVELRSATRMSTDTQYF
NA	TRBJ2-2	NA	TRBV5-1	TGCGCCAGCAGCTTGGCTGGGGGCCAAGGCGGGGAGCTGTTTTTT	CASSLAGGQGGELFF
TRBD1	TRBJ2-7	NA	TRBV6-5	TGTGCCAGCAGTTACACAGGGGATTACGAGCAGTACTTC	CASSYTGDYEQYF
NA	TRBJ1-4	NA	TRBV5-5	TGTGCCAGCAGCTTGGGTGGCAGCTCTAATGAAAAACTGTTTTTT	CASSLGGSSNEKLFF
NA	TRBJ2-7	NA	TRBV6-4	TGTGCCAGCAGTGCGAGGTGGAGCTCCTACGAGCAGTACTTC	CASSARWSSYEQYF
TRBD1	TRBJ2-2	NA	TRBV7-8	TGTGCCAGCAGGCCTGACAGGGGGGGACTGTTTTTT	CASRPDRGGLFF
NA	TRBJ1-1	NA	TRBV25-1	TGTGCCAGCAGTGGGCAGGGGAACACTGAAGCTTTCTTT	CASSGQGNTEAFF
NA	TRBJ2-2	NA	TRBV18	TGTGCCAGCTCACCACCGGGGGCCAGAGTAACCCCCACCGGGGAGCTGTTTTTT	CASSPPGARVTPTGELFF
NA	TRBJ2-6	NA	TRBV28	NA	CASSSSGGSGANVLTF
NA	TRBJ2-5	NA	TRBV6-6	TGTGCCAGCAGTTACGGGCGTCCAGAGACCCAGTACTTC	CASSYGRPETQYF
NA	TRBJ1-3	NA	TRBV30	TGTGCCTGGAGTAAGGCGCAGTCCTCTGGAAACACCATATATTTT	CAWSKAQSSGNTIYF
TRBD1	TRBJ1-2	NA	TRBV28	TGTGCCAGCACCCCGGACAGGGCTAACTATGGCTACACCTTC	CASTPDRANYGYTF
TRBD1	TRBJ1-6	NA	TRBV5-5	TGTGCCAGCAGTCCGGGACAGCAGAGCCGTAATTCACCCCTCCACTTT	CASSPGQQSRNSPLHF
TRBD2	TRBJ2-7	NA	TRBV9	TGTGCCAGCAGCGTAGCCCCCGGGGATAGCGGGAGTGGCGAGCAGTACTTC	CASSVAPGDSGSGEQYF
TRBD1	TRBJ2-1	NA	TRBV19	TGTGCCAGTAGTATACCAGGACAGGGTAACAATGAGCAGTTCTTC	CASSIPGQGNNEQFF
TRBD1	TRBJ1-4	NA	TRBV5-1	TGCGCCAGCAGCCCTGGCCCCCCGGACAGGGGGTTTGAAAAACTGTTTTTT	CASSPGPPDRGFEKLFF
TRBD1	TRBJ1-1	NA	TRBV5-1	TGCGCCAGCAGCATCATACAGGGGTCTGAAGCTTTCTTT	CASSIIQGSEAFF
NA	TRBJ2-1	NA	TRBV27	TGTGCCAGCAGTTTATCTCCCAGGGTGAATGAGCAGTTCTTC	CASSLSPRVNEQFF
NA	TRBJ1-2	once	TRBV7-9	TGTGCCAGCAGCTTAGACGGGGATGGCTACACCTTC	CASSLDGDGYTF
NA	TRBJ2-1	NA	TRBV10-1	TGCGCCAGCCCCCAGGTCCTACTCAATGAGCAGTTCTTC	CASPQVLLNEQFF
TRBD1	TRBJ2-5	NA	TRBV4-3	TGCGCCAGCAGCCAAGGACAGGGCGGCGAGACCCAGTACTTC	CASSQGQGGETQYF
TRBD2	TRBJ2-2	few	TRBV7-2	TGTGCCAGCAGCTTAGGACTAGCGGGCACCGGGGAGCTGTTTTTT	CASSLGLAGTGELFF
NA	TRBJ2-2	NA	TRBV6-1	TGTGCCAGCGTTTTGGGGGTTAACACCGGGGAGCTGTTTTTT	CASVLGVNTGELFF
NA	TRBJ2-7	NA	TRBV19	TGTGCCAGTAGTGATTGGGGCACCTACGAGCAGTACTTC	CASSDWGTYEQYF
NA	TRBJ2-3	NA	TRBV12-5	TGTGCTAGTGGTTTGGGACAAAGCACAGATACGCAGTATTTT	CASGLGQSTDTQYF
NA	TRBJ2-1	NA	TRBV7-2	TGTGCCAGCAGCTCTTTACCCGTTGCTTTCTACAATGAGCAGTTCTTC	CASSSLPVAFYNEQFF
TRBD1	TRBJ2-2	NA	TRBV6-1	TGTGCCAGCAGTTTCGGGACAGGGAATACCGGGGAGCTGTTTTTT	CASSFGTGNTGELFF
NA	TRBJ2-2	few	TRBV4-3	TGCGCCAGCAGCCGAGGAGAGGGGACCGGGGAGCTGTTTTTT	CASSRGEGTGELFF
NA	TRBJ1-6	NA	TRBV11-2	TGTGCCAGCAGCTTAGATTTAAAGCATCCAAGCTCCTATAATTCACCCCTCCACTTT	CASSLDLKHPSSYNSPLHF
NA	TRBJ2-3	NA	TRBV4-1	TGCGCCAGCAGCCCCGGTGGTGGCAGCCGATTCACAGATACGCAGTATTTT	CASSPGGGSRFTDTQYF
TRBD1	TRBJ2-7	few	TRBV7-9	TGTGCCAGCATGGGGGACAGGAAGAACTACGAGCAGTACTTC	CASMGDRKNYEQYF
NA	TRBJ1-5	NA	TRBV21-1	TGTGCCAGCAGCACCCGACAGGGGTTGGGGGGAGGCAATCAGCCCCAGCATTTT	CASSTRQGLGGGNQPQHF
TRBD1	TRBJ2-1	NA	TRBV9	TGTGCCAGCAGCCCCGGACAGGGGGGCTACAATGAGCAGTTCTTC	CASSPGQGGYNEQFF
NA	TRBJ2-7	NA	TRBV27	TGTGCCAGCAGTGGGGGCTACGAGCAGTACTTC	CASSGGYEQYF
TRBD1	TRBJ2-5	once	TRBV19	TGTGCCAGCCAACCGGGACAGGGAAGAAAGACCCAGTACTTC	CASQPGQGRKTQYF
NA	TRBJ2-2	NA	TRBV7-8	TGTGCCAGCAGGTACCCTGGCCCGGGAACCGGGGAGCTGTTTTTT	CASRYPGPGTGELFF
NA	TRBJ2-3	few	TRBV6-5	TGTGCCAGCAGTTACTCCCCCGAGGGTACGCAGTATTTT	CASSYSPEGTQYF
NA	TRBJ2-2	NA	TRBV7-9	TGTGCCAGCAGCCTCCCGAACACCGGGGAGCTGTTTTTT	CASSLPNTGELFF